The 31 T cell receptor beta chains in this list originate from one sample, sequenced in a study of blood T cell repertoires in COVID-19. Profiling relied on immunoSEQ multiplex PCR, and the TCRdb table lists in-frame clones only, not all of them. The table lists roughly 350,000 clones, around 87% of them singletons. The sequenced sample consisted of peripheral blood. The receptor set was obtained from a young woman with COVID-19, enrolled during active disease.

V and J are TRBV7-2 and TRBJ2-7; tentative D call: TRBD2 (6 bases). This CDR3 is 14 amino acids long. CDR1 is SGHTA, CDR2 FQGNSA, per germline. Trimming took off 5 bases at V and 9 bases at J, with 20 bases between the two ends. The CDR3 DNA reads TGTGCCAGCAGCATTAGCCCGACTAGTTTTGGGCAGTACTTC. Protein: CASSISPTSFGQYF.

The V call is TRBV9, the J call TRBJ2-3, with D possibly being TRBD1 (5 bases). CDR1 is SGDLS, CDR2 YYNGEE, per germline. The CDR3 totals 15 residues. The ends were cut back, 3 bases at V and 2 bases at J, with 13 bases in the middle. This CDR3 reads CASSAVGRNTDTQYF. The CDR3 nucleotides read TGTGCCAGCAGCGCTGTGGGGCGGAACACAGATACGCAGTATTTT.

The rearrangement links TRBV29-1 to TRBJ1-4; D not certain. This CDR3 is 13 amino acids long. V was shortened by 5 bases and J by 6 bases, with 13 bases between the two germline ends. Per the germline V gene, CDR1 is SQVTM and CDR2 is ANQGSEA. The CDR3 loop is CSVKSGIHEKLFF. CDR3 DNA sequence: TGCAGCGTTAAATCCGGGATCCATGAAAAACTGTTTTTT.

The chain is built from TRBV4-1 and TRBJ1-4; tentative D call: TRBD1 (5 bases). This CDR3 region has 15 residues. The V gene's germline CDR1 is MGHRA and CDR2 YSYEKL. V gave up 1 base and J gave up 7 bases, with 13 bases separating them. The CDR3 sequence is CASSQGGGYPEKLFF. As DNA, the CDR3 is TGCGCCAGCAGCCAAGGGGGGGGGTATCCTGAAAAACTGTTTTTT.

This chain joins TRBV7-9 and TRBJ1-4; D gene ambiguous. The CDR3 has 13 amino acids. The ends were cut back, 4 bases at V and 6 bases at J, with 9 bases in the middle. CDR1 is SEHNR and CDR2 is FQNEAQ in the germline V gene (reference sequence). CDR3 coding DNA: TGTGCCAGCAGCTCCCACATGGATGAAAAACTGTTTTTT. This gives the protein CASSSHMDEKLFF.

This clone came up once. The rearrangement joins TRBV5-4 to TRBJ2-1; 8 bases fit TRBD2. J lost 16 bases, V lost 4 bases, and 7 bases had no gene match. This CDR3 contains 11 residues. From germline, CDR1 is SGHNT and CDR2 YYREEE (reference sequence). This CDR3 reads CASSAAGDRFF. DNA for the CDR3: TGTGCCAGCAGCGCAGCGGGAGACAGATTCTTC.

The J gene is TRBJ2-5, the V gene TRBV6-5; 7 nucleotides align to TRBD1. Germline V CDR1 and CDR2: MNHEY, SVGAGI. The CDR3 contains 13 residues. V was clipped by 7 bases and J by 4 bases; unmatched bases: 6. The CDR3: CASIEGARETQYF. CDR3 in DNA: TGTGCCAGCATCGAGGGGGCGAGAGAGACCCAGTACTTC.

The gene calls are TRBV5-1 and TRBJ2-1, with 8 positions matching TRBD2. This CDR3 is built from 15 residues. Germline loops: CDR1 SGHRS, CDR2 YFSETQ. V was clipped by 3 bases and J by 6 bases; unmatched bases: 8. This CDR3 reads CASSSGTSDGNEQFF. The CDR3 coding sequence is TGCGCCAGCAGCTCCGGGACTAGTGATGGCAATGAGCAGTTCTTC.

This clone was detected only once. This sequence joins TRBV5-6 and TRBJ2-5; tentatively, D is TRBD1 (6 bases). Looked up from germline, CDR1 is SGHDT and CDR2 is YYEEEE. The CDR3 loop spans 15 amino acids. The V gene lost 1 base and the J gene lost 1 base, with 11 bases spanning the gap. The CDR3 DNA is TGTGCCAGCAGCTTGAGGGGGATTCTCCAAGAGACCCAGTACTTC. Translating gives CASSLRGILQETQYF.

The chain recombines TRBV3-1 (or the pseudogene TRBV3-2) with TRBJ2-3; 8 positions agree with TRBD2. J gave up 8 bases and V 5 bases, and 12 bases lay outside the gene matches. This CDR3 spans 15 amino acids. CDR1 LGHDT and CDR2 YNNKEL come from the germline V gene (reference sequence). The DNA of the CDR3 is TGTGCCAGCAGCAGGGCCCAGTCTCGGGGGGGTACGCAGTATTTT. This sequence encodes CASSRAQSRGGTQYF.

V usage is TRBV18 and J usage is TRBJ2-6; D is perhaps TRBD2 (6 bases). The CDR3 loop spans 15 amino acids. The V gene's germline CDR1 is KGHSH and CDR2 LQKENI. V lost 5 bases and J lost 0, with 8 bases in between. Here the CDR3 reads CASSGGRSGANVLTF. CDR3 in DNA: TGTGCCAGCTCAGGAGGGCGCTCTGGGGCCAACGTCCTGACTTTC.

The gene calls are TRBV24-1 and TRBJ1-5; 9 bases agree with TRBD1. Germline CDR1 reads KGHDR; CDR2 reads SFDVKD. The ends lost 5 bases at V and 6 bases at J; junction bases unmatched: 7. The CDR3 runs to 15 residues. The CDR3 loop reads CATSVGQGFGQPQHF. CDR3 nucleotide sequence: TGTGCCACCAGTGTCGGACAGGGGTTCGGTCAGCCCCAGCATTTT.

The chain has TRBV18 and TRBJ2-1; 7 nucleotides agree with TRBD1. Germline V lookup: CDR1 KGHSH, CDR2 LQKENI. The V and J ends lost 4 bases and 5 bases, in that order; junction bases with no gene match: 8. The CDR3 consists of 15 residues. The CDR3 reads CASSLFGTVNNEQFF. The DNA for the CDR3 is TGTGCCAGCTCACTCTTCGGGACAGTAAACAATGAGCAGTTCTTC. Looking up the rest from reference TRBV18 and TRBJ2-1 gives the full variable domain: NAGVMQNPRHLVRRRGQEARLRCSPMKGHSHVYWYRQLPEEGLKFMVYLQKENIIDESGMPKERFSAEFPKEGPSILRIQQVVRGDSAAYFCASSLFGTVNNEQFFGPGTRLTVL.

This rearrangement joins TRBV28 to TRBJ2-3; 7 nucleotides agree with TRBD1. The CDR3 has 15 residues. V lost 3 bases, J lost 0 bases, and 3 bases stayed unmatched. Germline lookup yields CDR1 MDHEN and CDR2 SYDVKM. The CDR3 nucleotides read TGTGCCAGCAGTTTGACAGGGCTTAGCACAGATACGCAGTATTTT. Translated, it gives CASSLTGLSTDTQYF.

The CDR3 nucleotides read TGCGCCAGCAGTGGTAAGGGGCCCGGCTCTGGGGCCAACGTCCTGACTTTC. It yields the protein CASSGKGPGSGANVLTF. This rearrangement joins TRBV5-1 to TRBJ2-6; D might be TRBD1 (5 bases). This CDR3 comprises 17 residues. The germline V gene encodes CDR1 SGHRS and CDR2 YFSETQ. The germline V and J ends were trimmed by 5 bases and 0 bases, with 15 bases remaining between them.

V and J are TRBV11-2 and TRBJ2-7; D is possibly TRBD1 (5 bases). The germline V gene has CDR1 SGHAT and CDR2 FQNNGV. Trimming took 1 base from V and 5 from J, leaving 15 bases between them. The CDR3 has 15 residues. The CDR3 DNA reads as TGTGCCAGCAGCTTAGGCCAGGCAGGGTTGGACGAGCAGTACTTC. Its protein is CASSLGQAGLDEQYF.

The chain combines TRBV18 with TRBJ1-4, with D possibly being TRBD1 (6 bases). Trimming removed 6 bases at V and 3 bases at J, with 17 bases between. CDR1 is KGHSH and CDR2 is LQKENI in the germline V gene. This CDR3 region has 16 residues. The CDR3: CASSIRTEGPNEKLFF. The CDR3, as DNA: TGTGCCAGCTCTATTAGGACAGAAGGCCCTAATGAAAAACTGTTTTTT.

V is TRBV6-4 and J is TRBJ2-1, with 11 bases identical to TRBD2. The CDR3 runs to 16 residues. V lost 6 bases to trimming and J lost 9 bases; unmatched junction nucleotides: 13. Germline CDR1 is MRHNA and CDR2 is SNTAGT. As DNA, the CDR3 is TGTGCCAGCAGCGCCAGCTTGGTAGCGGGAGGGGGTGAGCAGTTCTTC. The encoded protein is CASSASLVAGGGEQFF.

The V and J genes are TRBV5-1 and TRBJ2-3, with 10 bases fitting TRBD2. CDR1 is SGHRS and CDR2 is YFSETQ in the germline V gene. After removal of 0 bases from V and 2 bases from J, the junction contained 6 bases not matched to a gene. CDR3 length equals 17 residues. CDR3 amino acids: CASSLVGGTSVTDTQYF. For the CDR3, the DNA is TGCGCCAGCAGCTTGGTAGGTGGGACTAGCGTCACAGATACGCAGTATTTT.

This sequence joins TRBV19 and TRBJ2-1, with TRBD1 identical over 9 bases. CDR3 size: 16 residues. Looked up from germline, CDR1 is LNHDA and CDR2 is SQIVND (reference sequence). After removal of 6 bases from V and 6 bases from J, the junction contained 12 bases not matched to a gene. CDR3 protein: CASSKTGGSSPNEQFF. Here the CDR3 DNA reads TGTGCCAGTAGCAAAACAGGGGGCTCGTCCCCCAATGAGCAGTTCTTC.

The chain couples TRBV5-1 to TRBJ1-3; TRBD1 agrees at 9 bases. V was clipped by 0 bases and J by 3 bases; unmatched bases: 4. This CDR3 has 16 residues. Looked up from germline, CDR1 is SGHRS and CDR2 is YFSETQ. CDR3 nucleotide sequence: TGCGCCAGCAGCTTGGCCGGGACAGGGTATGGAAACACCATATATTTT. Amino acid sequence: CASSLAGTGYGNTIYF.

The chain uses TRBV2 and TRBJ2-3, with 10 bases fitting TRBD2. V dropped 1 base and J dropped 2; count of bases not matched to a gene: 3. CDR3 size: 16 residues. Per germline, CDR1 SNHLY and CDR2 FYNNEI. In nucleotides, the CDR3 is TGTGCCAGCAGTGAAGGGACTAGCGGTGTCACAGATACGCAGTATTTT. Translated: CASSEGTSGVTDTQYF.

The chain has TRBV3-1 (or the pseudogene TRBV3-2) and TRBJ1-2; D is undetermined. Looked up from germline, CDR1 is LGHDT and CDR2 is YNNKEL (reference sequence). V shed 6 bases and J shed 8 bases, with 16 bases lying between them. The CDR3 runs to 13 residues. Here the CDR3 DNA reads TGTGCCAGCAGTCCCGGGCCGGCGGGCGGCTACACCTTC. It codes for CASSPGPAGGYTF.

The chain recombines TRBV7-9 with TRBJ1-5; no firm D call. From germline, CDR1 is SEHNR and CDR2 FQNEAQ (reference sequence). The CDR3 length is 13 residues. V was clipped by 1 base and J by 7 bases, with 8 bases between them. CDR3 sequence (DNA): TGTGCCAGCAGCTTAGGAGGGCGCCAGCCCCAGCATTTT. Its translation: CASSLGGRQPQHF.

The chain is built from TRBV7-2 and TRBJ2-5; the match to TRBD2 covers 8 bases. This CDR3 has 15 residues. V lost 5 bases and J lost 5; bases outside the gene matches: 10. Germline CDR1 SGHTA, CDR2 FQGNSA. CDR3 in DNA: TGTGCCAGCAGCCAAGCGGGAGTCCTTAGCGAGACCCAGTACTTC. It specifies CASSQAGVLSETQYF. Using reference TRBV7-2 and TRBJ2-5 for the parts outside the CDR3, the full variable domain is GAGVSQSPSNKVTEKGKDVELRCDPISGHTALYWYRQSLGQGLEFLIYFQGNSAPDKSGLPSDRFSAERTGGSVSTLTIQRTQQEDSAVYLCASSQAGVLSETQYFGPGTRLLVL.

The chain joins TRBV12-1 to TRBJ2-1; the table calls TRBD2, which could not be checked here. TRBV12-1 is classified as a pseudogene. This CDR3 region has 18 residues. CDR3 nucleotides: TGTGCCAGCAGCTTCGTACTAGCGGGAGGCCGCCCCTACAATGAGCAGTTCTTC. Translating gives CASSFVLAGGRPYNEQFF.

The V gene is TRBV6-5, the J gene TRBJ1-1; D unresolved. The V end lost 6 bases, the J end lost 4 bases, and 9 bases lay between the germline ends. Germline lookup yields CDR1 MNHEY and CDR2 SVGAGI. This CDR3 is 12 amino acids long. The CDR3 bases are TGTGCCAGCAGGGACTGGGGCACTGAAGCTTTCTTT. Amino acid sequence: CASRDWGTEAFF.

The genes are TRBV15 and TRBJ1-2; TRBD1 matches at 9 bases. The ends lost 6 bases at V and 0 bases at J; junction bases unmatched: 2. The CDR3 has 14 residues. Germline CDR1 LNHNV, CDR2 YYDKDF (reference sequence). CDR3 sequence: CATRTGGPNYGYTF. CDR3 coding DNA: TGTGCCACCAGGACAGGGGGACCTAACTATGGCTACACCTTC.

This sequence joins TRBV7-3 and TRBJ2-4; 10 bases match TRBD1. Looked up from germline, CDR1 is SGHTA and CDR2 is FQGTGA. The CDR3 is 17 residues long. The junction had 13 bases not matched to a gene; V was cut back by 11 bases and J by 0 bases. CDR3 in DNA: TGTGCCGGCTCGGGACAGGGGCCTCCGGTAGCCAAAAACATTCAGTACTTC. It yields the protein CAGSGQGPPVAKNIQYF.

V and J are TRBV5-5 and TRBJ1-3, with a weak D call TRBD1 (5 bases). The V end was cut by 0 bases, the J end by 4 bases, with 8 bases between. From germline, CDR1 is SGHKS and CDR2 YYEKEE (reference sequence). This CDR3 spans 14 amino acids. The CDR3 DNA sequence: TGTGCCAGCAGCTTGGCACCAGGGGGAAACACCATATATTTT. This codes for CASSLAPGGNTIYF.

The V gene is TRBV13, the J gene TRBJ2-7; TRBD2 agrees at 10 bases. This CDR3 comprises 15 residues. The germline V gene encodes CDR1 PRHDT and CDR2 FYEKMQ (reference sequence). The V segment lost 5 bases and the J segment 1 base; nucleotides outside the gene matches: 5. The CDR3 DNA reads as TGTGCCAGCAGCGGATTAGCGGGAGGATCCTACGAGCAGTACTTC. Translated: CASSGLAGGSYEQYF.